The present T cell receptor (beta chain) was sequenced within a study of blood T cell repertoires in COVID-19. Across the study: The cDNA or gDNA used as material had been derived from T cells, B-cell-depleted T cells, or PBMCs.

TCRdb's copy holds only in-frame clones and misses some; the assay was immunoSEQ multiplex PCR. The data contain over 250,000 clones, roughly 88% of them seen just once; the ten biggest clones take up under 0.95%. The CDR3 has 15 residues. The V gene end was trimmed by 3 bases and the J gene end by 2 bases; junction bases not matched to a gene: 3. Germline V CDR1 and CDR2: KGHSH, LQKENI. The source of this sequence is a woman in her 30s with acute or convalescent COVID-19. Sequenced: peripheral blood. The V and J genes are TRBV18 and TRBJ1-5, with TRBD1 matching 8 bases. CDR3 residues: CASSPDRGGNQPQHF. The CDR3 DNA reads as TGTGCCAGCTCACCTGACAGGGGAGGCAATCAGCCCCAGCATTTT.